This T cell receptor beta chain was profiled in a study of blood T cell repertoires in COVID-19. Study background: The cDNA or gDNA used as material had been derived from T cells, B-cell-depleted T cells, or PBMCs.

Some clones are missing from TCRdb's copy, which holds only in-frame ones; the method was immunoSEQ multiplex PCR. This sample carries roughly 400,000 clones, roughly 91% of them seen once, and the ten largest clones take approximately 0.65%. The CDR3 is 13 residues long. Germline V gene data show CDR1 as MDHEN and CDR2 as SYDVKM. The V gene end was trimmed by 5 bases and the J gene end by 11 bases; junction bases not matched to a gene: 6. The sample comprised PBMCs or T cells enriched from blood (not recorded which). The chain uses TRBV28 and TRBJ2-3, with 11 bases lining up with TRBD2. This TCR was recovered from a man in his late teens or twenties who had recovered from COVID-19. CDR3 nucleotides: TGTGCCAGCAGTCTAGCGGGAGGTCGGGAGCAGTATTTT. Residues: CASSLAGGREQYF.